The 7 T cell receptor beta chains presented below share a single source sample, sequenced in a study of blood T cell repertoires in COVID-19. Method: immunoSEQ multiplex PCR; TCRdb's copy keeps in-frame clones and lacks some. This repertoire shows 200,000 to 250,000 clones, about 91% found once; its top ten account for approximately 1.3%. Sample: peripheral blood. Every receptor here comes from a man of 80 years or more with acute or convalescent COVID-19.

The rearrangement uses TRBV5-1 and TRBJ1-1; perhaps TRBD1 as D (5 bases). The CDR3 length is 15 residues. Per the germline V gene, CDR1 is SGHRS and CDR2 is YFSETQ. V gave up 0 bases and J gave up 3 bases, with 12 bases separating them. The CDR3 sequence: CASSLDWGRDTEAFF. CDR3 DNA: TGCGCCAGCAGCTTGGACTGGGGCAGGGACACTGAAGCTTTCTTT.

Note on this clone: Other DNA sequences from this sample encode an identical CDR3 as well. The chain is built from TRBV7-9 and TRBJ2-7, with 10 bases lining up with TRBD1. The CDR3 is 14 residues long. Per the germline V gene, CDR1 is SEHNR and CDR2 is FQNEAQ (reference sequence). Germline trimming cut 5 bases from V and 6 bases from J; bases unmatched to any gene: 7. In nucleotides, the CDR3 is TGTGCCAGCAGCCTACCGGGACAGGGGAGCGAGCAGTACTTC. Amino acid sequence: CASSLPGQGSEQYF.

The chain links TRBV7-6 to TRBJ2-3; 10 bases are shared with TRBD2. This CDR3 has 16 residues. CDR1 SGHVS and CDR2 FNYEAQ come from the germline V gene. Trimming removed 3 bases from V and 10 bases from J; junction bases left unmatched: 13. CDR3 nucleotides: TGTGCCAGCAGCTTCTCAGCGGGAGGGCCAGGCTTGGCGCAGTATTTT. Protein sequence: CASSFSAGGPGLAQYF. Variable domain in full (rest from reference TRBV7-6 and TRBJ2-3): GAGVSQSPRYKVTKRGQDVALRCDPISGHVSLYWYRQALGQGPEFLTYFNYEAQQDKSGLPNDRFSAERPEGSISTLTIQRTEQRDSAMYRCASSFSAGGPGLAQYFGPGTRLTVL.

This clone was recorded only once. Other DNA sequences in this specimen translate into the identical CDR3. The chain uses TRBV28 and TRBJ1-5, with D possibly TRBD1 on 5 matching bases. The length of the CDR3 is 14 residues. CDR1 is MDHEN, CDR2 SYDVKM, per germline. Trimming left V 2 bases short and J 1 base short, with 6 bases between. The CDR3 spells CASSLGGSNQPQHF. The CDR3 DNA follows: TGTGCCAGCAGTTTAGGGGGGAGCAATCAGCCCCAGCATTTT.

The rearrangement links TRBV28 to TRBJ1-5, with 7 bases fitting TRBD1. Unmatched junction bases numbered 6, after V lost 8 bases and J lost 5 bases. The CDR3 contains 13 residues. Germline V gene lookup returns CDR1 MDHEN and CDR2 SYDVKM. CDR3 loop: CASDRARDQPQHF. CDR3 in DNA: TGTGCCAGCGACAGGGCGAGGGATCAGCCCCAGCATTTT.

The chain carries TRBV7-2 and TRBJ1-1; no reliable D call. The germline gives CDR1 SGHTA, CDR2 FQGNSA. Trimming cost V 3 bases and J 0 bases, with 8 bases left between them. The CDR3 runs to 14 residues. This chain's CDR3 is CASSLQQLNTEAFF. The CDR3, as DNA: TGTGCCAGCAGCTTGCAACAGTTGAACACTGAAGCTTTCTTT.

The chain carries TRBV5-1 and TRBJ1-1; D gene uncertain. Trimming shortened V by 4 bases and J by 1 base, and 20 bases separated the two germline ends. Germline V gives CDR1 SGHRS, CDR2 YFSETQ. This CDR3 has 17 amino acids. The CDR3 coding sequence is TGCGCCAGCAGCCCGGGGTCCTTACTAAGATCGAACACTGAAGCTTTCTTT. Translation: CASSPGSLLRSNTEAFF.